This T cell receptor (beta chain) comes out of a study of response to subunit inactivated influenza vaccine. MiXCR was run by TCRdb on the RT-PCR reads, yielding one entry per CDR3 protein. This sample carries about 700,000 distinct CDR3 sequences, around 15% of them seen once, and the ten largest clones take roughly 7.6%. There are 14 residues in the CDR3. Trimming took 0 bases from V and 5 from J, leaving 11 bases between them. The V gene's germline CDR1 is KGHSH and CDR2 LQKENI. The clonotype was recovered from a man aged 50 to 60 who received an inactivated influenza vaccine. The chain uses TRBV18 and TRBJ2-7; D remains ambiguous. Sequencing used PBMCs from blood, obtained around two weeks before vaccination. CDR3 DNA sequence: TGTGCCAGCTCACCACCGAATAAACGGAACGAGCAGTACTTC. It yields the protein CASSPPNKRNEQYF.